This note documents a single TCR beta chain sequence. The specificity of this receptor is unknown. No base quality information exists; no much larger clone differs at one position. TCRbeta CDR3 regions were amplified from genomic DNA by means of the immunoSEQ Assay, a bias-controlled multiplex PCR. On the study's bioinformatics: The number of nucleated cells in each sample was estimated by amplification of reference gene primers within the assay. To quantify the absolute abundance of each unique TCRbeta CDR3 rearrangement, sequence reads were collapsed and filtered. For each sample, productive Simpson clonality was calculated as the square root of Simpson's diversity index across productive rearrangements. TCRdb mirrors the immuneACCESS table, restricted to in-frame sequences. Some clones are absent from its copies; in checked studies, under half trace to an unresolved V gene, and the reason for the others is unknown. V, J and clone size reflect that table, while D and trimming were determined from the DNA. Here the sample has around 300,000 clones; 70% to 90% occur a single time. The ten largest clones add up to approximately 2% of the sample.

Samples from volunteer blood donors who had recovered from COVID-19 were contributed by a second Seattle source. Each collaborating institution followed its own protocols to collect whole blood in K2EDTA tubes. For TCRbeta analysis, collaborators shipped samples in one of three forms: frozen whole blood, isolated PBMCs, or DNA extracted from either of those sample types. This entry is derived from a study of blood T cell repertoires in COVID-19 (dated by TCRdb to between 2020 and 2021). Concerning the study at large: Samples from collaborators originated in the United States, Italy and Spain and spanned both the acute and convalescent phases of COVID-19. The repertoires were released in a freely available public database meant as a resource for research on the immune response to SARS-CoV-2. Subjects who had been exposed to COVID-19, were actively infected with it, or had recovered from it provided the deeply sampled blood TCRbeta repertoires that made up the dataset. The samples were drawn from two sources: the first 160 participants of the ongoing ImmuneRACE study, and 1,000 to 1,500 subjects contributed by 6 global collaborators. HLA class I and class II types, where available, came from metadata supplied by the sample provider rather than from assay-based typing. The material from the prospective study consisted of cDNA or gDNA derived from T cells, B-cell-depleted T cells, or PBMCs. Sample metadata almost always included a de-identified subject ID, COVID-19 status, age in years and sex.

Beyond this particular receptor, the publication reports: The amount of clinical and demographic metadata varied by source and participant and was provided uncurated.

The source is a woman aged 25 to 45 who had recovered from COVID-19. Sample: peripheral blood.

The nucleotides are TGTGCCAGCAGTTACGACGGTCTTCTTTCAGGTAGCTACACCTTC. This codes for CASSYDGLLSGSYTF. The chain joins TRBV6-5 to TRBJ1-2; too little of a D gene remains to name it. The junction shows trimming of 2 bases on V and 9 bases on J, plus 19 bases between the germline ends. The germline V gene provides CDR1 MNHEY and CDR2 SVGAGI. Including the terminal cysteine and phenylalanine, the CDR3 comprises 15 residues. Of all the DNA, just the CDR3 is kept, 45 bases in frame from base 1.